A selection of T cell receptor beta chains follows, all from one sample in a study of cytomegalovirus exposure and HLA in healthy donors. Measured with immunoSEQ multiplex PCR; TCRdb has only the in-frame clones, and not every one. Among about 330,000 clones, 87% were seen once, and the ten largest hold roughly 1.1%. The sequenced sample consisted of PBMCs. The receptors stem from a woman in her 30s in good health and CMV-seropositive. Both conserved end residues are part of each CDR3. D genes are given only for firm matches. The size field is filled for only some rows; it gives once, few, many or a size class.

V	size	D	J	DNA	CDR3
TRBV2	.	TRBD1	TRBJ1-2	TGTGCCAGCACCTACGGCGGACAGGGGCTGGCCTCCTATGGCTACACCTTC	CASTYGGQGLASYGYTF
TRBV29-1	.	TRBD2	TRBJ2-1	TGCAGCGTTGAAGATCCTAGGCCTAGCGGCCCCAATGAGCAGTTCTTC	CSVEDPRPSGPNEQFF
TRBV4-2	few	TRBD1	TRBJ1-6	TGTGCCAGCAGCCAAGGTGACAGGGGCGACTCACCCCTCCACTTT	CASSQGDRGDSPLHF
TRBV4-1	.	TRBD1	TRBJ2-7	TGCGCCAGCAGCCAAGATCGGTGGGACAGGTTCACCTCCTACGAGCAGTACTTC	CASSQDRWDRFTSYEQYF
TRBV28	.	.	TRBJ2-7	TGTGCCAGCACCAAAACTCCACGGGGGTTTAACGAGCAGTACTTC	CASTKTPRGFNEQYF
TRBV5-1	.	TRBD1	TRBJ1-2	TGCGCCAGCAGCCCTCAGGGGGGCGCGGGCTATGGCTACACCTTC	CASSPQGGAGYGYTF
TRBV9	.	.	TRBJ2-7	TGTGCCAGCAGCGCAAACTCGGGGGAGCAGTACTTC	CASSANSGEQYF
TRBV7-6	.	TRBD1	TRBJ2-5	TGTGCCAGCAGCTTAGTGGACAGGGGGCAAGAGACCCAGTACTTC	CASSLVDRGQETQYF
TRBV19	.	.	TRBJ2-7	TGTGCCAGTAGCTCCTGGAGCGAGCAGTACTTC	CASSSWSEQYF
TRBV30	.	.	TRBJ1-2	TGTGCCTGGAGTATAGTTGGGGCTGACTATGGCTACACCTTC	CAWSIVGADYGYTF
TRBV27	.	.	TRBJ1-4	TGTGCCAGCAGCGAACCGAATCCCATGGGGGATAACGAAAAACTGTTTTTT	CASSEPNPMGDNEKLFF
TRBV9	.	.	TRBJ2-7	TGTGCCAGCAGCGTAGCTAGCGAGAACTACGAGCAGTACTTC	CASSVASENYEQYF
TRBV7-3	.	.	TRBJ2-1	TGTGCCAGCAGCTTATTCGAGGGGAATGAGCAGTTCTTC	CASSLFEGNEQFF
TRBV7-2	.	.	TRBJ2-5	TGTGCCAGCAGCTTCGGTCTTCTCCGTGAAGGTGAGACCCAGTACTTC	CASSFGLLREGETQYF
TRBV2	few	.	TRBJ1-2	TGTGCCAGCAGAAGCGGCTACACCTTC	CASRSGYTF
TRBV25-1	.	TRBD1	TRBJ2-7	TGTGCCAGCAGTGGGCCAACAGGGGTTCGCTCCTACGAGCAGTACTTC	CASSGPTGVRSYEQYF
TRBV2	.	.	TRBJ2-1	TGTGCCAGCAGAATTAATCCTGCCTACAATGAGCAGTTCTTC	CASRINPAYNEQFF
TRBV2	.	.	TRBJ2-2	TGTGCCAGCCGCCGGGCAAAAAGGGTGGGGGAGCTGTTTTTT	CASRRAKRVGELFF
TRBV5-6	.	TRBD1	TRBJ1-4	TGTGCCAGCAGCCCTCTTCCCGGGACAGGGGATGAAAAACTGTTTTTT	CASSPLPGTGDEKLFF
TRBV28	.	TRBD1	TRBJ2-7	TGTGCCAGCAGAGTTCAGGGGGCTCATGCGTCCGAGCAGTACTTC	CASRVQGAHASEQYF
TRBV5-1	.	.	TRBJ2-2	TGCGCCAGCAGCTACCAGACTAGAAACACCGGGGAGCTGTTTTTT	CASSYQTRNTGELFF
TRBV19	.	TRBD1	TRBJ1-2	TGTGCCAGTAGTATAGTGACCGGGACAGGGCACTATGGCTACACCTTC	CASSIVTGTGHYGYTF
TRBV2	.	TRBD1	TRBJ1-2	TGTGCCAGCAGCGGTGACAGGGGAGAGGGCTATGGCTACACCTTC	CASSGDRGEGYGYTF
TRBV13	.	.	TRBJ2-1	TGTGCCAGCAGCTTCGGACACCAGCGCTCCTACAATGAGCAGTTCTTC	CASSFGHQRSYNEQFF
TRBV30	.	.	TRBJ2-7	TGTGCCTCGGGCGGGACAGCATTGTACGAGCAGTACTTC	CASGGTALYEQYF
TRBV28	.	TRBD1	TRBJ1-2	TGTGCCAGCAGTTTATACCAGGGGGGCCATGGCTACACCTTC	CASSLYQGGHGYTF
TRBV11-3	.	.	TRBJ2-1	TGTGCCAGCGCAGAGTTTGGGAATGAGCAGTTCTTC	CASAEFGNEQFF
TRBV20-1	.	.	TRBJ1-6	TGCAGTGCTCAGGAGCAACCCCTCCACTTT	CSAQEQPLHF
TRBV4-1	.	.	TRBJ2-5	TGCGCCAGCAGCCAAGTTTTCAGGACCCAAGAGACCCAGTACTTC	CASSQVFRTQETQYF
TRBV6-5	.	TRBD2	TRBJ2-1	TGTGCCAGCAGTTTACTACTAGCGGGGGGATACAATGAGCAGTTCTTC	CASSLLLAGGYNEQFF
TRBV7-8	.	.	TRBJ1-1	TGTGCCAGCAGCTTAGGGGCACCGGGGGCCACTGAAGCTTTCTTT	CASSLGAPGATEAFF
TRBV7-2	.	TRBD2	TRBJ2-7	TGTGCCAGCAGCTTAGGGGGACTAGCGGGAGGAAGCTACGAGCAGTACTTC	CASSLGGLAGGSYEQYF
TRBV20-1	.	.	TRBJ1-1	TGCAGTGCTAATGAAGCTTTCTTT	CSANEAFF
TRBV9	.	.	TRBJ2-5	TGTGCCAGCAGCCAGCGGGAAGAGACCCAGTACTTC	CASSQREETQYF
TRBV5-1	.	TRBD2	TRBJ2-3	TGCGCCAGCAGCTTGGCGGGAGGTCTAACCACCGGGACAGATACGCAGTATTTT	CASSLAGGLTTGTDTQYF
TRBV27	.	TRBD2	TRBJ2-2	TGTGCCAGCAGCCCTCTAGCGGTCACGAACACCGGGGAGCTGTTTTTT	CASSPLAVTNTGELFF
TRBV7-2	.	.	TRBJ1-3	TGTGCCAGCAGCCGAAACACAGGGAGCTCTGGAAACACCATATATTTT	CASSRNTGSSGNTIYF
TRBV5-1	.	.	TRBJ2-7	TGCGCCAGCAGCTCGTTCGGCACGTCGACTCCCTACGAGCAGTACTTC	CASSSFGTSTPYEQYF
TRBV11-3	.	.	TRBJ2-3	TGTGCCAGTCAAGGGGCGGATACGCAGTATTTT	CASQGADTQYF
TRBV7-9	.	TRBD1	TRBJ1-5	TGTGCCAGCAGCCCTGACCCAGGGGGAGGGCAGCCCCAGCATTTT	CASSPDPGGGQPQHF
TRBV27	.	TRBD1	TRBJ1-2	TGTGCCAGCGGGTTGCAGGGGGCGCGGGGCTACACCTTC	CASGLQGARGYTF
TRBV6-1	.	.	TRBJ1-2	TGTGCCAGCAGATCAAACAGACAGGTGGGGGATGGCTACACCTTC	CASRSNRQVGDGYTF
TRBV29-1	once	.	TRBJ2-2	TGCAGCGTTGAGGAGGGGGATACAAACACCGGGGAGCTGTTTTTT	CSVEEGDTNTGELFF
TRBV15	.	TRBD1	TRBJ1-5	TGTGCCACCAGCAGAGACAGGGGGGTTGGACAGCCCCAGCATTTT	CATSRDRGVGQPQHF
TRBV27	.	.	TRBJ2-7	TGTGCCAGCAGCTCCCGGGACCAAGCTTCCTACGAGCAGTACTTC	CASSSRDQASYEQYF
TRBV27	.	TRBD1	TRBJ1-2	TGTGCCAGCAGTCCGGGACAGGGGTCGAGTGGCTACACCTTC	CASSPGQGSSGYTF
TRBV27	.	TRBD2	TRBJ2-7	TGTGCCAGCAGCCCCTCCGCGGGAGTTCACCCCTACGAGCAGTACTTC	CASSPSAGVHPYEQYF
TRBV29-1	.	.	TRBJ2-1	TGCAGCGTTGGGTGGACAGATGAGCAGTTCTTC	CSVGWTDEQFF
TRBV28	.	TRBD2	TRBJ2-7	TGTGCCAGCAGTTTTTTGACTAGCGGGAGGGGGCACGAGCAGTACTTC	CASSFLTSGRGHEQYF
TRBV10-3	.	.	TRBJ2-2	TGTGCCATCACGTCCAACACCGGGGAGCTGTTTTTT	CAITSNTGELFF
TRBV27	.	.	TRBJ2-1	TGTGCCAGCAGTTCCGGCCAGGGTCCCCTAGCATACAATGAGCAGTTCTTC	CASSSGQGPLAYNEQFF
TRBV9	.	TRBD2	TRBJ2-2	TGTGCCAGCAGCGCCGGGACTAGCCGTAACACCGGGGAGCTGTTTTTT	CASSAGTSRNTGELFF
TRBV4-2	.	TRBD2	TRBJ2-1	TGTGCCAGCAGCCGTAGTCGGGGTAGCGGGAGGGTGACCGCCAGCTCCTACAATGAGCAGTTCTTC	CASSRSRGSGRVTASSYNEQFF